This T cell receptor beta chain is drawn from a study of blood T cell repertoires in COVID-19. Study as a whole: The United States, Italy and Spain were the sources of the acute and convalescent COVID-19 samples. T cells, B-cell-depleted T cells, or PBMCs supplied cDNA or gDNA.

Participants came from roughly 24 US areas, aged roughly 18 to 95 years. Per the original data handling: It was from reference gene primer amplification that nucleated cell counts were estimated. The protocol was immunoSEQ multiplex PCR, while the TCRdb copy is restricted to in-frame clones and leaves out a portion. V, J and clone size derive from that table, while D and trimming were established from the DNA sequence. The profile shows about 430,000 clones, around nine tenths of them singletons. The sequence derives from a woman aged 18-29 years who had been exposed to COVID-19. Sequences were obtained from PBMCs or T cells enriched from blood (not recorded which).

CDR3 region: CASSFRWTGGGELFF. Here the CDR3 DNA reads TGTGCCAGCAGTTTTCGGTGGACAGGGGGCGGGGAGCTGTTTTTT. The chain has TRBV28 and TRBJ2-2; 10 bases map to TRBD1. V trimming: 3 bases; J trimming: 7 bases; junction bases outside the gene matches: 5. Germline lookup yields CDR1 MDHEN and CDR2 SYDVKM. The CDR3 length is 15 residues.